This T cell receptor beta chain appears in the sequencing data of a study of blood T cell repertoires in COVID-19. Trimming removed 4 bases from V and 5 bases from J; junction bases left unmatched: 10. Germline CDR1 SGHNT, CDR2 YYREEE (reference sequence). CDR3 length: 16 amino acids. Profiling relied on immunoSEQ multiplex PCR, and the TCRdb table lists in-frame clones only, not all of them. The table shows 310,000 or so clones, with around 88% occurring only once. This TCR came from a woman in her 50s with acute or convalescent COVID-19. The chain joins TRBV5-4 to TRBJ2-1; 9 nucleotides line up with TRBD1. Specimen: peripheral blood. The CDR3 DNA follows: TGTGCCAGCAGCACTCGGACAGGGGAAAAGAACAATGAGCAGTTCTTC. This gives the protein CASSTRTGEKNNEQFF.